This TCR beta chain was captured in a study of cytomegalovirus exposure and HLA in healthy donors. Study-wide background: The study placed approximately 80% of its approximately 400 genotyped donors in the Caucasian-associated ancestry cluster.

V lost 6 bases, J lost 5 bases, and 10 bases lay in between. The CDR3 has 12 amino acids. CDR1 and CDR2 (germline): MGHDK, SYGVNS. The table lists this clone with a few counts. In the PCR, 60 Vbeta and 13 Jbeta primers were used. The protocol was immunoSEQ multiplex PCR, while the TCRdb copy is restricted to in-frame clones and leaves out a portion. The sample lists 140,000 to 150,000 clones, roughly four fifths occurring once. This clonotype originated in a man aged 40-55 years in good health and CMV-seropositive. This chain uses TRBV25-1 with TRBJ1-1; D gene unclear. The specimen was PBMCs. The CDR3 DNA reads TGTGCCAGCAGGCGGTTGGAGACTGAAGCTTTCTTT. Protein product: CASRRLETEAFF. The variable domain in full, with the rest retrieved from reference TRBV25-1 and TRBJ1-1, is EADIYQTPRYLVIGTGKKITLECSQTMGHDKMYWYQQDPGMELHLIHYSYGVNSTEKGDLSSESTVSRIRTEHFPLTLESARPSHTSQYLCASRRLETEAFFGQGTRLTVV.